A selection of T cell receptor beta chains follows, all from one sample in a study of Tregs in tolerant kidney transplant recipients. Only in-frame clones appear in the TCRdb table, and some are missing; sequencing was by immunoSEQ multiplex PCR. The profile shows some 90,000 clones, roughly nine tenths of them singletons. Input material: CD8+ T cells from blood. The receptors shown here come from a human donor in good health. CDR3s include the opening cysteine and the closing phenylalanine or tryptophan. A D gene is named only where the DNA matches it firmly. Clone size is stated in some rows and not others, as once, few, many or a class when expanded.

TRBD1 | TRBJ1-1 | - | TRBV5-1 | TGCGCCAGCAACTCGGAGACAGGGGGAAGTGGCACTGAAGCTTTCTTT | CASNSETGGSGTEAFF
- | TRBJ1-2 | - | TRBV15 | TGTGCCACCAGCAGAGTACCAAACAGTAACTATGGCTACACCTTC | CATSRVPNSNYGYTF
TRBD1 | TRBJ1-2 | few | TRBV5-1 | TGCGCCAGCAGCTCCCACTCGGACAGGGGACGCTACACCTTC | CASSSHSDRGRYTF
TRBD1 | TRBJ1-2 | - | TRBV6-1 | TGTGCCAGCAGCATCCACAGGGGGAGCTATGGCTACACCTTC | CASSIHRGSYGYTF
- | TRBJ2-7 | - | TRBV10-3 | TGTGCCATCCGGGGTTCCACCTACGAGCAGTACTTC | CAIRGSTYEQYF
TRBD1 | TRBJ2-2 | - | TRBV7-3 | TGTGCCAGCAGCCCCCTGGGGGGACAGGGGGCCGGCGGGGAGCTGTTTTTT | CASSPLGGQGAGGELFF
- | TRBJ1-4 | - | TRBV4-1 | TGCGCCAGCAGCCAACGGATAGATAAGAATGAAAAACTGTTTTTT | CASSQRIDKNEKLFF
- | TRBJ2-2 | once | TRBV27 | TGTGCCAGCAGTTCGGGAACGACCACCCGGGAGCTGTTTTTT | CASSSGTTTRELFF
- | TRBJ1-5 | many | TRBV6-1 | TGTGCCAGCAGTGAAGGCTATAGCAATCAGCCCCAGCATTTT | CASSEGYSNQPQHF
TRBD2 | TRBJ2-2 | - | TRBV7-2 | TGTGCCAGCAGCTTAGCATCTTCGGTTGGGGGGGATGGGAACACCGGAGAGCTGTCTTTT | CASSLASSVGGDGNTGELSF
TRBD2 | TRBJ2-5 | - | TRBV7-9 | TGTGCCAGCAGCTTAGCAAGCGGGAGTCGAAAGACCCAGTACTTC | CASSLASGSRKTQYF
TRBD1 | TRBJ2-5 | - | TRBV13 | TGTGCCAGCAGCTTGACCGTACCGGGACAGCAAGAGACCCAGTACTTC | CASSLTVPGQQETQYF
TRBD1 | TRBJ1-4 | - | TRBV7-8 | TGTGCCAGCAGCTTAGGGGACAGGGATGAAAAACTGTTTTTT | CASSLGDRDEKLFF
TRBD2 | TRBJ2-3 | once | TRBV4-1 | TGCGCCAGCAGCAACACCCTAGCGGGAAGCACAGATACGCAGTATTTT | CASSNTLAGSTDTQYF
TRBD2 | TRBJ2-1 | - | TRBV9 | TGTGCCAGCAGCGTAGCTGCGGGGGGGCCCCTCTTC | CASSVAAGGPLF
TRBD1 | TRBJ2-7 | once | TRBV19 | TGTGCCAGTAGCCCGACAGGGGCAAGCTCCTACGAGCAGTACTTC | CASSPTGASSYEQYF
- | TRBJ2-1 | - | TRBV9 | TGTGCCAGCAGCCCCACTAAGAGCAACCTTTACAATGAGCAGTTCTTC | CASSPTKSNLYNEQFF
- | TRBJ1-1 | - | TRBV6-5 | TGTGCCAGCATCCCCCTGCTGGGAGGGGAGACTGAAGCTTTCTTT | CASIPLLGGETEAFF